The following is a T cell receptor beta chain sequence with its context. This sample was taken from a study of T cell clusters in autoimmune cytopenias. Across the study: A median age of around 59 years and mean of 56 years characterized healthy donor controls. Per sample, median TRB depth was about 52,000 reads, yielding a median roughly 2,000 distinct clonotypes.

This CDR3 region has 18 residues. Tens of thousands of genome equivalents of blood DNA were amplified for TRB. TRB was amplified by touch-down multiplex PCR, primer pools A and B combined. TCRdb reprocessed the multiplex PCR reads, keeping one entry per CDR3 protein, no DNA. Here the sample table reports 5,500 to 6,500 distinct CDR3 sequences. These data were likewise used in another study, on T cell repertoires in aging, cancer and after chemotherapy.

The rearrangement uses TRBV12-3 or TRBV12-4 and TRBJ2-6; TCRdb's assignment of TRBD2 cannot be checked, as there is no DNA. The material sequenced was peripheral blood. The sequence came from a human donor in good health. This chain's CDR3 is CASSKGLAGAGGANVLTF.